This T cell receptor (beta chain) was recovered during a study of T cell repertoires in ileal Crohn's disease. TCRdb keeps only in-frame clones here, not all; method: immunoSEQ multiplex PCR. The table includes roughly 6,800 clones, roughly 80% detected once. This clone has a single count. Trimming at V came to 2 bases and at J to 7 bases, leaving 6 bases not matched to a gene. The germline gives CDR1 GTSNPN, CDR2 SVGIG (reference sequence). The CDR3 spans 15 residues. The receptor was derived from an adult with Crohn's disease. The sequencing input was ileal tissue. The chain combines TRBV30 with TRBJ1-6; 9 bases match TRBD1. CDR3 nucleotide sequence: TGTGCCTGGAGTTCAAGGGGGACAGGGAATTCACCCCTCCACTTT. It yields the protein CAWSSRGTGNSPLHF.